This entry features one T cell receptor (beta chain) sequence. This CDR3 has 13 amino acids. The V end lost 3 bases, the J end lost 8 bases, and 11 bases lay between the germline ends. CDR1 is SNHLY and CDR2 is FYNNEI in the germline V gene. The data belong to a study of cytomegalovirus exposure and HLA in healthy donors. The PCR was carried out with 60 Vbeta primers and 13 Jbeta primers. Clones were read by immunoSEQ multiplex PCR, and TCRdb kept only the in-frame ones, dropping some. Its table lists about 48,000 clones. The chain employs TRBV2 and TRBJ2-1; D perhaps matches TRBD1 (6 bases). The TCR was taken from a male donor in good health and CMV-seropositive. Specimen: PBMCs. The chain's CDR3 is CASSEARGDEQFF. CDR3 in DNA: TGTGCCAGCAGTGAGGCCAGGGGCGATGAGCAGTTCTTC.